The clone carrying this TCR beta chain has a handful of counts. Its antigen is still unknown. This sample was included in a study of T cell responses to AZD1222 COVID-19 vaccine. Findings of the study overall: Across the whole spike, CD4 TCRs peaked at regions 160-218 and 743-854. Spike-specific TCR breadth and depth grew following two AZD1222 doses. Baseline testing showed seropositivity in only six AZD1222 recipients.

Clones were sequenced by immunoSEQ multiplex PCR, and TCRdb holds only the in-frame ones, with some missing. The repertoire has 150,000 to 200,000 clones, about 90% of them found once; the top ten carry 2.5% to 3%. This CDR3 has 14 amino acids. The germline CDR1 and CDR2 sequences are KGHSY and FQNENV. Trimming cost V 8 bases and J 5 bases; bases outside gene matches: 8. The sequencing here drew on peripheral blood, taken on day 0 of MenACWY control vaccination. This clonotype was obtained from an adult in good health. V usage is TRBV16 and J usage is TRBJ1-4, with 7 bases fitting TRBD1. The CDR3 bases are TGTGCCAGCGAAACCGGGACAGAAAATGAAAAACTGTTTTTT. It codes for CASETGTENEKLFF. Based on the CDR3 plus reference TRBV16 and TRBJ1-4, the full variable domain is GEEVAQTPKHLVRGEGQKAKLYCAPIKGHSYVFWYQQVLKNEFKFLISFQNENVFDETGMPKERFSAKCLPNSPCSLEIQATKLEDSAVYFCASETGTENEKLFFGSGTQLSVL.